A single sample gave rise to the 30 T cell receptor beta chains below, sequenced in a study of OX40 agonist ivuxolimab in advanced cancers. The library was built by means of the immunoSEQ multiplex PCR assay. The immuneACCESS repertoire file appears here via TCRdb, limited to in-frame rearrangements. These files lack a portion of the clones; in checked studies, under half of the deficit traces to unresolved V genes, and the cause of the others is not known. This sample has approximately 76,000 clones in its table, and roughly nine tenths of those were observed once. The top ten clonotypes cover under 15% of the sample. The input for sequencing was CD4+ or CD8+ T cells sorted from blood, taken in a trial of the OX40 agonist ivuxolimab. These receptors all stem from an adult with an advanced solid tumor such as melanoma, head and neck, liver or kidney cancer.

The CDR3 nucleotides read TGTGCCAGTAGTATAGGTTCGAATGAGCAGTTCTTC. Its translation is CASSIGSNEQFF. The genes are TRBV19 and TRBJ2-1, with D uncertain. The CDR3 sequence is 12 residues long. Trimming stripped 1 base from V and 7 bases from J, with 5 bases between. In germline, CDR1 is LNHDA, CDR2 SQIVND (reference sequence).

This sequence joins TRBV7-9 and TRBJ1-2, with a possible D match to TRBD1 (6 bases). CDR3 size: 15 residues. CDR1 and CDR2 from the germline V gene are SEHNR and FQNEAQ (reference sequence). The V and J ends lost 2 bases and 4 bases respectively, with 14 bases between them. As DNA, the CDR3 is TGTGCCAGCAGCTTAATCGCGGACAGTGGCTATGGCTACACCTTC. Its translation is CASSLIADSGYGYTF. The complete variable domain, with remaining parts taken from reference TRBV7-9 and TRBJ1-2, reads DTGVSQNPRHKITKRGQNVTFRCDPISEHNRLYWYRQTLGQGPEFLTYFQNEAQLEKSRLLSDRFSAERPKGSFSTLEIQRTEQGDSAMYLCASSLIADSGYGYTFGSGTRLTVV.

The J gene is TRBJ1-3, the V gene TRBV11-1, with TRBD1 as a possible D gene (5 bases). The CDR3 extends over 11 amino acids. Germline CDR1 is SGHAT and CDR2 is FQDESV (reference sequence). V was trimmed by 8 bases and J by 4 bases, leaving 6 bases between them. The CDR3 is CASGGGNTIYF. The CDR3 DNA reads as TGTGCCAGCGGGGGGGGAAACACCATATATTTT. The full variable domain, its missing parts supplied by reference TRBV11-1 and TRBJ1-3, is EAEVAQSPRYKITEKSQAVAFWCDPISGHATLYWYRQILGQGPELLVQFQDESVVDDSQLPKDRFSAERLKGVDSTLKIQPAELGDSAMYLCASGGGNTIYFGEGSWLTVV.

This chain connects TRBV4-1 to TRBJ2-2; D perhaps matches TRBD2 (5 bases). V gave up 0 bases and J gave up 7 bases, with 9 bases separating them. This CDR3 spans 14 amino acids. Looked up from germline, CDR1 is MGHRA and CDR2 is YSYEKL. The CDR3 nucleotides read TGCGCCAGCAGCCAAGATCGGGGAAGCGGGGAGCTGTTTTTT. This encodes CASSQDRGSGELFF.

The genes are TRBV28 and TRBJ2-1, with D possibly matching TRBD1 (5 bases). CDR3 length: 16 residues. From germline, CDR1 is MDHEN and CDR2 SYDVKM. V was pared by 3 bases and J by 0 bases, with 12 bases between. The CDR3, as DNA: TGTGCCAGCAGTTTGGACATGTTAAGCTCCTACAATGAGCAGTTCTTC. Amino acid sequence: CASSLDMLSSYNEQFF.

The rearrangement joins TRBV19 to TRBJ2-7, with 13 bases that match TRBD2. Trimming at V came to 5 bases and at J to 1 base, leaving 11 bases not matched to a gene. The CDR3 loop spans 18 amino acids. Germline assignment: CDR1 LNHDA and CDR2 SQIVND (reference sequence). The CDR3 loop is CASSPHGRGLAGSYEQYF. CDR3 sequence (DNA): TGTGCCAGTAGTCCCCACGGGCGGGGACTAGCGGGGTCCTACGAGCAGTACTTC.

This CDR3 reads CASSLLGNHEQYF. CDR3 bases: TGTGCCAGCAGTCTCCTGGGGAACCACGAGCAGTACTTC. The gene calls are TRBV6-5 and TRBJ2-7; D call uncertain. This CDR3 contains 13 residues. The ends were cut back, 5 bases at V and 5 bases at J, with 13 bases in the middle. Germline loops: CDR1 MNHEY, CDR2 SVGAGI.

The chain uses TRBV6-1 and TRBJ2-1, with TRBD1 identical over 7 bases. The CDR3 runs 14 residues. CDR1 is MNHNS, CDR2 SASEGT, per germline. The trim removed 6 bases at V and 6 bases at J, leaving 8 bases unmatched. The CDR3 DNA reads TGTGCCAGCAGGGATGTGACAGGGTCCAATGAGCAGTTCTTC. The encoded protein is CASRDVTGSNEQFF.

V is TRBV7-8 and J is TRBJ2-7, with TRBD2 matching over 7 bases. V lost 4 bases and J lost 5; bases outside the gene matches: 11. The CDR3 spans 15 residues. From germline, CDR1 is SGHVS and CDR2 FQNEAQ. CDR3 protein: CASSSGGGRGDEQYF. The CDR3 DNA is TGTGCCAGCAGCTCTGGGGGAGGGCGGGGCGACGAGCAGTACTTC. The variable domain in full, with the rest retrieved from reference TRBV7-8 and TRBJ2-7, is GAGVSQSPRYKVAKRGQDVALRCDPISGHVSLFWYQQALGQGPEFLTYFQNEAQLDKSGLPSDRFFAERPEGSVSTLKIQRTQQEDSAVYLCASSSGGGRGDEQYFGPGTRLTVT.

CDR3 bases: TGTGCCAGCAGCACCGGGACAGGGTTCTACAATGAGCAGTTCTTC. Residues: CASSTGTGFYNEQFF. The chain joins TRBV7-2 to TRBJ2-1; 9 bases fit TRBD1. The V segment lost 5 bases and the J segment 3 bases; nucleotides outside the gene matches: 5. The CDR3 is made up of 15 amino acids. The germline V gene encodes CDR1 SGHTA and CDR2 FQGNSA.

The CDR3 reads CASSRTRTGGSPLHF. Here the CDR3 DNA reads TGTGCCAGCAGCCGCACTCGAACAGGGGGATCACCCCTCCACTTT. The chain uses TRBV6-5 and TRBJ1-6; 8 bases match TRBD1. The CDR3 has 15 amino acids. From germline, CDR1 is MNHEY and CDR2 SVGAGI. The ends lost 6 bases at V and 10 bases at J; junction bases unmatched: 11.

The chain employs TRBV6-4 and TRBJ2-7; the match to TRBD1 covers 10 bases. Unmatched junction bases numbered 3, after V lost 3 bases and J lost 4 bases. CDR1 and CDR2 (germline): MRHNA, SNTAGT. The CDR3 covers 14 residues. The DNA for the CDR3 is TGTGCCAGCAGTGAACGGGACAGGGGTTACGAGCAGTACTTC. Protein: CASSERDRGYEQYF.

The V gene is TRBV7-6, the J gene TRBJ2-2; D is undetermined. Trimming cost V 1 base and J 5 bases, with 11 bases left between them. The length of the CDR3 is 15 residues. Germline CDR1 is SGHVS and CDR2 is FNYEAQ. The CDR3 sequence is CASSLGDLGTGELFF. The DNA for the CDR3 is TGTGCCAGCAGCTTAGGTGACTTGGGGACCGGGGAGCTGTTTTTT.

In regard to this clone: Different DNA sequences within this sample yield the same CDR3. This chain connects TRBV9 to TRBJ2-3; 7 bases are a match to TRBD1. The germline V gene has CDR1 SGDLS and CDR2 YYNGEE. The CDR3 totals 15 residues. Trimming cost V 0 bases and J 0 bases; bases outside gene matches: 1. DNA for the CDR3: TGTGCCAGCAGCGTAGGACAGGGTAGCACAGATACGCAGTATTTT. It translates to CASSVGQGSTDTQYF. Full variable domain (outside the CDR3, taken from reference TRBV9 and TRBJ2-3): DSGVTQTPKHLITATGQRVTLRCSPRSGDLSVYWYQQSLDQGLQFLIQYYNGEERAKGNILERFSAQQFPDLHSELNLSSLELGDSALYFCASSVGQGSTDTQYFGPGTRLTVL.

The rearrangement uses TRBV5-1 and TRBJ2-5, with 16 bases identical to TRBD2. Germline-derived CDR1 and CDR2 are SGHRS and YFSETQ. Losses at the gene ends were 4 bases for V and 3 bases for J; bases not matched to a gene: 6. The CDR3 is 17 residues long. The CDR3 sequence is CASSPPGLAGGEETQYF. The CDR3 DNA is TGCGCCAGCAGCCCGCCGGGACTAGCGGGAGGGGAAGAGACCCAGTACTTC.

In DNA form, the CDR3 reads TGTGCCAGCAGCAGATCCGGGACTAGCGGGAGTTATTCCTACAATGAGCAGTTCTTC. Translated, it gives CASSRSGTSGSYSYNEQFF. The chain carries TRBV11-2 and TRBJ2-1, with 14 nucleotides matching TRBD2. CDR3 length: 19 residues. Germline CDR1 SGHAT, CDR2 FQNNGV. V gave up 5 bases and J gave up 1 base; unmatched junction bases: 10.

This clone was picked up a small number of times. V and J are TRBV9 and TRBJ1-1; no clear D gene. V was cut by 4 bases and J by 1 base, with 11 bases left in between. The CDR3 is 14 residues long. Germline values: CDR1 SGDLS, CDR2 YYNGEE. CDR3 amino acids: CASSLGLSNTEAFF. In DNA form, the CDR3 reads TGTGCCAGCAGCTTAGGCCTCTCGAACACTGAAGCTTTCTTT.

In DNA form, the CDR3 reads TGTGCCAGCAGCTCCCCCGGGACAGGGTCTCAAGAGACCCAGTACTTC. Its protein product is CASSSPGTGSQETQYF. The chain joins TRBV7-9 to TRBJ2-5; TRBD1 matches at 9 bases. Germline V gene lookup returns CDR1 SEHNR and CDR2 FQNEAQ (reference sequence). J lost 2 bases, V lost 4 bases, and 8 bases had no gene match. The CDR3 covers 16 residues.

In this sample, this clone turned up once. This chain connects TRBV27 to TRBJ1-2, with D unclear. The CDR3 has 14 residues. The germline CDR1 and CDR2 sequences are MNHEY and SMNVEV (reference sequence). Trimming left V 3 bases short and J 7 bases short, with 15 bases between. The CDR3 DNA reads TGTGCCAGCAGTTTTGGGCAGAATGTGGGTGGCTACACCTTC. Translating it yields CASSFGQNVGGYTF.

The chain recombines TRBV6-5 with TRBJ2-7, with 12 bases lining up with TRBD2. The V and J ends lost 6 bases and 5 bases, in that order; junction bases with no gene match: 2. CDR3 size: 13 residues. Germline V gene data show CDR1 as MNHEY and CDR2 as SVGAGI. The CDR3 region is CASSWTSGNEQYF. The CDR3 region has the DNA TGTGCCAGCAGCTGGACTAGCGGGAACGAGCAGTACTTC.

This chain connects TRBV19 to TRBJ2-3; 8 positions agree with TRBD2. Germline CDR1 LNHDA, CDR2 SQIVND (reference sequence). The CDR3 loop spans 15 amino acids. Trimming took 2 bases from V and 4 from J; bases not matched to a gene: 5. The DNA of the CDR3 is TGTGCCAGTAGTATATCGAGCGGGAGCGCAGATACGCAGTATTTT. Translated: CASSISSGSADTQYF. The whole variable domain, remainder taken from reference TRBV19 and TRBJ2-3, is DGGITQSPKYLFRKEGQNVTLSCEQNLNHDAMYWYRQDPGQGLRLIYYSQIVNDFQKGDIAEGYSVSREKKESFPLTVTSAQKNPTAFYLCASSISSGSADTQYFGPGTRLTVL.

Comments on this clone: Other DNA sequences in the sample encode the same CDR3. The chain is built from TRBV7-9 and TRBJ2-5; D remains ambiguous. V lost 3 bases, J lost 1 base, and 3 bases lay in between. Germline lookup yields CDR1 SEHNR and CDR2 FQNEAQ (reference sequence). CDR3 length: 12 residues. The CDR3 reads CASSFIQETQYF. As DNA, the CDR3 is TGTGCCAGCAGCTTCATCCAAGAGACCCAGTACTTC.

The chain is built from TRBV6-6 and TRBJ2-5; D tentatively reads TRBD1 or TRBD2 (6 bases each). Germline-derived CDR1 and CDR2 are MNHNY and SVGAGI (reference sequence). Trimming took off 2 bases at V and 5 bases at J, with 9 bases between the two ends. The CDR3 is made up of 13 amino acids. This CDR3 reads CASSYLGGETQYF. The CDR3 DNA reads TGTGCCAGCAGTTACCTAGGGGGGGAGACCCAGTACTTC.

V and J are TRBV5-1 and TRBJ1-2; D not certain. Germline assignment: CDR1 SGHRS and CDR2 YFSETQ. CDR3 size: 13 residues. V lost 4 bases to trimming and J lost 4 bases, with 11 bases between them. CDR3 in DNA: TGCGCCAGCAGCAATGCAGGATCCTATGGCTACACCTTC. As protein: CASSNAGSYGYTF.

The V and J genes are TRBV7-9 and TRBJ1-1, with TRBD1 identical over 10 bases. Looked up from germline, CDR1 is SEHNR and CDR2 is FQNEAQ (reference sequence). The CDR3 consists of 16 residues. With 0 bases clipped from V and 4 bases from J, the junction kept 5 bases outside the gene matches. The CDR3 loop reads CASSLAPGQGSTEAFF. In DNA, the CDR3 is TGTGCCAGCAGCTTAGCGCCGGGACAGGGGAGCACTGAAGCTTTCTTT. The complete variable domain, with remaining parts taken from reference TRBV7-9 and TRBJ1-1, reads DTGVSQNPRHKITKRGQNVTFRCDPISEHNRLYWYRQTLGQGPEFLTYFQNEAQLEKSRLLSDRFSAERPKGSFSTLEIQRTEQGDSAMYLCASSLAPGQGSTEAFFGQGTRLTVV.

The chain joins TRBV19 to TRBJ1-1; maybe TRBD1 (6 bases). The CDR3 spans 18 residues. Per germline, CDR1 LNHDA and CDR2 SQIVND (reference sequence). The V end was cut by 0 bases, the J end by 1 base, with 18 bases between. As DNA, the CDR3 is TGTGCCAGTAGTATAGATCCCCCGACAGTAGGGGGGAACACTGAAGCTTTCTTT. Translating gives CASSIDPPTVGGNTEAFF.

This clone was observed a handful of times. V usage is TRBV25-1 and J usage is TRBJ1-4, with D uncertain. Germline loops: CDR1 MGHDK, CDR2 SYGVNS. Trimming left V 4 bases short and J 0 bases short, with 9 bases between. CDR3 length equals 15 residues. CDR3 region: CASSVGGTTNEKLFF. The CDR3, as DNA: TGTGCCAGCAGTGTGGGTGGGACAACTAATGAAAAACTGTTTTTT.

Turning to this clone: Distinct nucleotide sequences in the sample also encode this CDR3. The V gene is TRBV7-8, the J gene TRBJ2-7, with D uncertain. The CDR3 length is 13 residues. Trimming cost V 1 base and J 3 bases, with 7 bases left between them. CDR1 and CDR2 (germline): SGHVS, FQNEAQ. The chain's CDR3 is CASSLVGVYEQYF. CDR3 bases: TGTGCCAGCAGCTTAGTCGGTGTCTACGAGCAGTACTTC.

The rearrangement uses TRBV29-1 and TRBJ2-1; no clear D gene. V lost 7 bases and J lost 8, with 24 bases in between. CDR1 is SQVTM and CDR2 is ANQGSEA in the germline V gene. This CDR3 comprises 15 residues. CDR3 DNA sequence: TGCAGCGCACAGCACCGAGAAATGACTGTGGATGAGCAGTTCTTC. This translates into CSAQHREMTVDEQFF.

V gene TRBV5-4 combines with J gene TRBJ2-5; 9 bases map to TRBD1. This CDR3 has 15 amino acids. V trimming: 3 bases; J trimming: 1 base; junction bases outside the gene matches: 4. Germline V gene lookup returns CDR1 SGHNT and CDR2 YYREEE (reference sequence). CDR3 in amino acids: CASSSGQGVQETQYF. As DNA, the CDR3 is TGTGCCAGCAGCTCGGGACAGGGAGTCCAAGAGACCCAGTACTTC.